This T cell receptor (beta chain) stems from a study of shared clonotypes between healthy human individuals. Germline V gene sequence: CDR1 MNHEY, CDR2 SMNVEV (reference sequence). The CDR3 is 13 amino acids. Trimming took 5 bases from V and 0 from J, leaving 8 bases between them. About this clone: This CDR3 is also generated by other DNA sequences in the sample.

Naive CD8 cells comprised CD45RO-negative, CCR7-positively selected cells, excluding terminally differentiated effector memory CD45RA+ cells. TCRdb keeps only in-frame clones here, not all; method: immunoSEQ multiplex PCR. This table holds around 1,900,000 clones, just over 90% found once. The sequenced material came from naive CD8+ T cells from PBMCs. The TCR originated in a man between 18 and 35 years old in good health. Some clones in this sample may be carry-over from other donors' samples. The genes are TRBV27 and TRBJ2-7; D gene unclear. In DNA, the CDR3 is TGTGCCAGCAGTAGCCTGAGCTCCTACGAGCAGTACTTC. Encoded protein: CASSSLSSYEQYF.